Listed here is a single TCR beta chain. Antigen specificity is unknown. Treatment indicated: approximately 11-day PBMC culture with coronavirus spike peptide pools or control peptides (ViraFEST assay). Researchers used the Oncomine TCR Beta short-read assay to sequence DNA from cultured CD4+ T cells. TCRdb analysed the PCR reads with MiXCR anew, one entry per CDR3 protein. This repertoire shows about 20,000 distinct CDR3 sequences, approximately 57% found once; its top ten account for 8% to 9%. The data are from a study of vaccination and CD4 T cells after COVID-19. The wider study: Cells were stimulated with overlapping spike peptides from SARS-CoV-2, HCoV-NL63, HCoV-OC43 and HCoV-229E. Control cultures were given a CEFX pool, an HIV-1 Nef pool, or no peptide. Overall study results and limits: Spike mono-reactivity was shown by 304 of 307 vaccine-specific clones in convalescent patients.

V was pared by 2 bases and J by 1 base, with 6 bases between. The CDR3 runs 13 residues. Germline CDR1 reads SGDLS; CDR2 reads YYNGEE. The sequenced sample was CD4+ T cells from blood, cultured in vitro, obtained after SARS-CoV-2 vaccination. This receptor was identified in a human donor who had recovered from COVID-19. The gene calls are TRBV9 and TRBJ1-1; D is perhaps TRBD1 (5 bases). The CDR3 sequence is CASSVGPNTEAFF. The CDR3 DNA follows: TGTGCCAGCAGCGTGGGGCCGAACACTGAAGCTTTCTTT.